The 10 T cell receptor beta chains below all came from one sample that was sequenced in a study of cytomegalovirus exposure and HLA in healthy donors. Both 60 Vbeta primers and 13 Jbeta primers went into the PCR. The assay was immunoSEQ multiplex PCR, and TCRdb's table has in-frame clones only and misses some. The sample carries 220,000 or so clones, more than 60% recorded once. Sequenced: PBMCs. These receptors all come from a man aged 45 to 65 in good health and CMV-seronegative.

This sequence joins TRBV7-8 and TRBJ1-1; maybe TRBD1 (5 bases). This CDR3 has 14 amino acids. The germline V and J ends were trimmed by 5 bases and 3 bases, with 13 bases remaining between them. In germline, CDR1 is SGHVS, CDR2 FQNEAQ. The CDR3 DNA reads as TGTGCCAGCAGCCCGGGAGAGGGGTACACTGAAGCTTTCTTT. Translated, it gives CASSPGEGYTEAFF.

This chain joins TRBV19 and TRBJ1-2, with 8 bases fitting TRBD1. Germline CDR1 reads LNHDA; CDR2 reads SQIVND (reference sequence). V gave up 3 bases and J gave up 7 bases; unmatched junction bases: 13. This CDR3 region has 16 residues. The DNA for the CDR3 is TGTGCCAGTAGTATCCAAGTTCTCGACAGGGGATTTGGCTACACCTTC. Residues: CASSIQVLDRGFGYTF.

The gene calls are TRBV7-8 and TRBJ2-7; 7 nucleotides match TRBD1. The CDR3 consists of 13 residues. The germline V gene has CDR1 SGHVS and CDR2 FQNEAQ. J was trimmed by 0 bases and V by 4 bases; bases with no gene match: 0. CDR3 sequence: CASSWDSSYEQYF. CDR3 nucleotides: TGTGCCAGCAGCTGGGACAGCTCCTACGAGCAGTACTTC.

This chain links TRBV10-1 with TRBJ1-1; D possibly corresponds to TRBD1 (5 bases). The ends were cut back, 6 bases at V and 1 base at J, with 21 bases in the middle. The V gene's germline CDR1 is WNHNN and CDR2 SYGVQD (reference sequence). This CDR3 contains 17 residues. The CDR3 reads CASRPDGLKGKNTEAFF. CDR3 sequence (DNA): TGCGCCAGCAGGCCCGACGGGCTCAAGGGGAAGAACACTGAAGCTTTCTTT.

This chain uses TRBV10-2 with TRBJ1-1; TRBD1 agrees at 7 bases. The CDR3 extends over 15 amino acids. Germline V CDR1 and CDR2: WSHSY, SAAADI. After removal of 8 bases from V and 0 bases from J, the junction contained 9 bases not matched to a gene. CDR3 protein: CASWTGITMNTEAFF. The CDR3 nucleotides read TGCGCCAGCTGGACAGGCATAACCATGAACACTGAAGCTTTCTTT.

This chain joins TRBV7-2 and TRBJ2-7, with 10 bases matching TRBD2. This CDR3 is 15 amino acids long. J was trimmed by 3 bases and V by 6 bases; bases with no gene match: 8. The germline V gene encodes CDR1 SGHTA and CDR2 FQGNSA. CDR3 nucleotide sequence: TGTGCCAGCAGTTTGCTAGCGGGAGACCTCTACGAGCAGTACTTC. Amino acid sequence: CASSLLAGDLYEQYF.

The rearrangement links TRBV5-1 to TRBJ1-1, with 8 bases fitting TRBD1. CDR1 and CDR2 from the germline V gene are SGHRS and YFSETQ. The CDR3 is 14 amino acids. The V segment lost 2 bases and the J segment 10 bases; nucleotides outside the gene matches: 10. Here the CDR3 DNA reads TGCGCCAGCAGCTTTCAGGGGGCAGGGGCCGGAGCTTTCTTT. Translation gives CASSFQGAGAGAFF. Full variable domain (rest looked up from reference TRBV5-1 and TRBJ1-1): KAGVTQTPRYLIKTRGQQVTLSCSPISGHRSVSWYQQTPGQGLQFLFEYFSETQRNKGNFPGRFSGRQFSNSRSEMNVSTLELGDSALYLCASSFQGAGAGAFFGQGTRLTVV.

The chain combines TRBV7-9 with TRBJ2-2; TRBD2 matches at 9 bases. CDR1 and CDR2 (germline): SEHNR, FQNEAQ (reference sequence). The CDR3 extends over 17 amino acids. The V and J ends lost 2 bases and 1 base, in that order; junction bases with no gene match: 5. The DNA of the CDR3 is TGTGCCAGCAGCTTAAGCCTAGCGGGATTGAACACCGGGGAGCTGTTTTTT. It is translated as CASSLSLAGLNTGELFF.

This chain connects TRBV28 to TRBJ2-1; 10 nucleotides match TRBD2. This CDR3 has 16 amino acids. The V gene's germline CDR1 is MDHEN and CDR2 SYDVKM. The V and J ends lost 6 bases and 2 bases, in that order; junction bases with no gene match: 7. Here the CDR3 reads CASSPEGTSAYNEQFF. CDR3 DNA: TGTGCCAGCAGCCCGGAGGGGACTAGCGCCTACAATGAGCAGTTCTTC.

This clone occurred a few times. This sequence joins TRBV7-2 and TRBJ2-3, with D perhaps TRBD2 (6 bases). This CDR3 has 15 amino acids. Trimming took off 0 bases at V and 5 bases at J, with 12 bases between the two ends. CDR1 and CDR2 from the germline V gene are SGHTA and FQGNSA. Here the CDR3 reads CASSLAGSGRDTQYF. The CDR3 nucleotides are TGTGCCAGCAGCTTAGCGGGTAGCGGAAGAGATACGCAGTATTTT.